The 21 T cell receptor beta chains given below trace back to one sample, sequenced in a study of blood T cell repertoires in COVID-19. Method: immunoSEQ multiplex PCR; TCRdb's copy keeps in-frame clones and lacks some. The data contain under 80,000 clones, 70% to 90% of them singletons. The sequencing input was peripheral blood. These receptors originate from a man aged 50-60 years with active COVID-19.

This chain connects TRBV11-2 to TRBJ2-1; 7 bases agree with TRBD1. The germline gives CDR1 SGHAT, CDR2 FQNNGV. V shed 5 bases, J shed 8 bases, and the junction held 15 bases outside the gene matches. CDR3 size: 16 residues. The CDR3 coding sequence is TGTGCCAGCAGCCCACCACGACAGGGAAAATGGCATGAGCAGTTCTTC. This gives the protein CASSPPRQGKWHEQFF.

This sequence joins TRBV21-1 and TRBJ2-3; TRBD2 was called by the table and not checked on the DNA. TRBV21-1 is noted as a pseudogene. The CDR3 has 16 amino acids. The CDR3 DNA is TGTGCCAGCAGCAAAGTAGGCGGGGCGAGGGCAGATACGCAGTATTTT. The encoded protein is CASSKVGGARADTQYF.

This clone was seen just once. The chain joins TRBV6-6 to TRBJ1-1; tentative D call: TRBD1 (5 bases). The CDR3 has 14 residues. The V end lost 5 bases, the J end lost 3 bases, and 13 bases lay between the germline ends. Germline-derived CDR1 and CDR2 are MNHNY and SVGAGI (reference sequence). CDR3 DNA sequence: TGTGCCAGCAGTACCGGGGGGAAGGACACTGAAGCTTTCTTT. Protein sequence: CASSTGGKDTEAFF.

In nucleotides, the CDR3 is TGTGCCACCAGCAGAGATAAGGCGGCGGTGTACGAGCAGTACTTC. Amino acid sequence: CATSRDKAAVYEQYF. The rearrangement uses TRBV15 and TRBJ2-7; D uncertain. The CDR3 length is 15 residues. V was shortened by 0 bases and J by 4 bases, with 13 bases between the two germline ends. Germline CDR1 reads LNHNV; CDR2 reads YYDKDF (reference sequence).

The CDR3 is CASSPHLATSEQFF. CDR3 sequence (DNA): TGTGCCAGCAGTCCCCACCTAGCAACTAGCGAGCAGTTCTTC. The V call is TRBV6-5, the J call TRBJ2-1; D possibly corresponds to TRBD2 (6 bases). Trimming removed 5 bases at V and 10 bases at J, with 18 bases between. The length of the CDR3 is 14 residues. Germline lookup yields CDR1 MNHEY and CDR2 SVGAGI.

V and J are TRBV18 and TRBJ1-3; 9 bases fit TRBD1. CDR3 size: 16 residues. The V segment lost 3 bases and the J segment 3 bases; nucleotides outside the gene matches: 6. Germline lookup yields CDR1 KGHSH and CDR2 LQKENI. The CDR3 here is CASSPRDRVGGNTIYF. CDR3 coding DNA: TGTGCCAGCTCACCCAGGGACAGGGTCGGTGGAAACACCATATATTTT.

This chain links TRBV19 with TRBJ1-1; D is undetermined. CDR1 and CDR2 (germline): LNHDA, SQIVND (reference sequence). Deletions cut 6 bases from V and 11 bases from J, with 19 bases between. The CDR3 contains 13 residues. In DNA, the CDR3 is TGTGCCAGTAGCATCAAGCCGACTTCCGAGGCTTTCTTT. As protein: CASSIKPTSEAFF.

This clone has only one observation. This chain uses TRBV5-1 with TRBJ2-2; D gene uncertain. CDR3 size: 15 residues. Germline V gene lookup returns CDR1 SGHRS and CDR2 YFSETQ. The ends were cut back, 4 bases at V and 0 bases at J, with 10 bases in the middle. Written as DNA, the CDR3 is TGCGCCAGCAGCAGCGCCCCTCCGAACACCGGGGAGCTGTTTTTT. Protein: CASSSAPPNTGELFF.

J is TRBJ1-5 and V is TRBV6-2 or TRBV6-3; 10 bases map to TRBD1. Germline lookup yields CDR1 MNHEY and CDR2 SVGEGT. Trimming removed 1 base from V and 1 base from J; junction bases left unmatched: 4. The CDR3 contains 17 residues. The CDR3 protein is CASSYYRTGGSNQPQHF. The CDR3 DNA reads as TGTGCCAGCAGTTACTACCGGACAGGGGGGAGCAATCAGCCCCAGCATTTT.

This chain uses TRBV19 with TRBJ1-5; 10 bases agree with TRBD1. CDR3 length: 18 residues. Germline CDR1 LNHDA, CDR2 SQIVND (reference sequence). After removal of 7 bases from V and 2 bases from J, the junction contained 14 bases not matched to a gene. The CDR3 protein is CASNPGTGALGGNQPQHF. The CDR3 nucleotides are TGTGCCAGTAACCCCGGGACAGGGGCCCTGGGGGGCAATCAGCCCCAGCATTTT.

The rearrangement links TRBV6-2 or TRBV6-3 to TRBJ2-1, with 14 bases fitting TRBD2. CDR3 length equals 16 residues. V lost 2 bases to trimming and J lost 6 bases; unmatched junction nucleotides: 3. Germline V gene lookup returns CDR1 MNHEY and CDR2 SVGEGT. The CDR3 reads CASSYGTSGSVNEQFF. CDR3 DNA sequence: TGTGCCAGCAGTTACGGGACTAGCGGGAGTGTCAATGAGCAGTTCTTC.

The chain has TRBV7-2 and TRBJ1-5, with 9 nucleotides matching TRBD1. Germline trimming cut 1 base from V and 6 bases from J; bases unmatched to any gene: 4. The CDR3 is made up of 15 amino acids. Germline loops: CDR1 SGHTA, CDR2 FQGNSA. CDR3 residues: CASSLGTGAIQPQHF. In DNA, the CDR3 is TGTGCCAGCAGCTTAGGGACAGGGGCAATTCAGCCCCAGCATTTT.

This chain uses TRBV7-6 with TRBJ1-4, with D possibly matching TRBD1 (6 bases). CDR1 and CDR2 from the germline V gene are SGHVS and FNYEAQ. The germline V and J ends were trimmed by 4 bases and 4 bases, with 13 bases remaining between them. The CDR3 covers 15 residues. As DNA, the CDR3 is TGTGCCAGCAGCTCAGACAGGAGATTTAATGAAAAACTGTTTTTT. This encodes CASSSDRRFNEKLFF.

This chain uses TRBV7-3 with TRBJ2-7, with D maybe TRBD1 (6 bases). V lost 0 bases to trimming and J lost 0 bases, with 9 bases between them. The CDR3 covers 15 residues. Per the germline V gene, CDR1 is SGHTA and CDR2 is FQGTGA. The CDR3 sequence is CASSLTGGHSYEQYF. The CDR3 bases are TGTGCCAGCAGCTTAACTGGGGGCCACTCCTACGAGCAGTACTTC.

DNA of the CDR3: TGTGCCAGCAGTTTTTCGGCTAGCGGGAGGTGGTACAATGAGCAGTTCTTC. It encodes CASSFSASGRWYNEQFF. The rearrangement joins TRBV28 to TRBJ2-1; 11 bases agree with TRBD2. The CDR3 has 17 amino acids. Germline lookup yields CDR1 MDHEN and CDR2 SYDVKM. J was trimmed by 4 bases and V by 3 bases; bases with no gene match: 8.

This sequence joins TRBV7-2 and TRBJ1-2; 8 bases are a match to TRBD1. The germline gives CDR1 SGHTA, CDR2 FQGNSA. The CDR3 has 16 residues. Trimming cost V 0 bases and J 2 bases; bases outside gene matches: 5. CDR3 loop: CASSLARQGHNYGYTF. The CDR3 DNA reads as TGTGCCAGCAGCTTAGCCCGACAGGGGCACAACTATGGCTACACCTTC.

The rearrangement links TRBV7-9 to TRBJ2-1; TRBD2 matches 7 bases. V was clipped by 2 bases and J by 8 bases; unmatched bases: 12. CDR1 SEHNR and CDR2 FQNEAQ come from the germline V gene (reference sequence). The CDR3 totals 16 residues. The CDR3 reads CASSLYTPRTRYEQFF. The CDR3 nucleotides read TGTGCCAGCAGCTTATATACCCCCAGGACTAGGTATGAGCAGTTCTTC.

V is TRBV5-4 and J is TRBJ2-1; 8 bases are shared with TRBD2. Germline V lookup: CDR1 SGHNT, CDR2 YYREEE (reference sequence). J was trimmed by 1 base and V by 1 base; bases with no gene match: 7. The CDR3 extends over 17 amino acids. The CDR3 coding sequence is TGTGCCAGCAGCTTGCATCGGGGGGGGAGATCCTACAATGAGCAGTTCTTC. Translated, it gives CASSLHRGGRSYNEQFF. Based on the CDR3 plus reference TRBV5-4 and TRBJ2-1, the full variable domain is ETGVTQSPTHLIKTRGQQVTLRCSSQSGHNTVSWYQQALGQGPQFIFQYYREEENGRGNFPPRFSGLQFPNYSSELNVNALELDDSALYLCASSLHRGGRSYNEQFFGPGTRLTVL.

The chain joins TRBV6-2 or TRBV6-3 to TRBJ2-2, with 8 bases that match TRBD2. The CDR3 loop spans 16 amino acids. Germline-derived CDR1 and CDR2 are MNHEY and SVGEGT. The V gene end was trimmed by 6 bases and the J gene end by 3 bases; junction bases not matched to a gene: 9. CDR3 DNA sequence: TGTGCCAGCAGCCCTCCTGGGCGGGGGGACACCGGGGAGCTGTTTTTT. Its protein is CASSPPGRGDTGELFF.

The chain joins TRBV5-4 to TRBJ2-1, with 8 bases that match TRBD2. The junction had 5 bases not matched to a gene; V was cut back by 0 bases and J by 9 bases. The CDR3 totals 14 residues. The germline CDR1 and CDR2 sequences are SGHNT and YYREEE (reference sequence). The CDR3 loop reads CASSLAGGSGEQFF. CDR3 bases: TGTGCCAGCAGCTTGGCGGGGGGGTCCGGTGAGCAGTTCTTC.

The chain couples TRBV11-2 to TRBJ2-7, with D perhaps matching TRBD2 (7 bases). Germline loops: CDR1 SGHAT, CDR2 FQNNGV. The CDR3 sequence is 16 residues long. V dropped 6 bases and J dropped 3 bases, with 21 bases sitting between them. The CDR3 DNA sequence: TGTGCCAGCAGAGGGGGGGGCGGGATCCTCTTCTACGAGCAGTACTTC. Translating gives CASRGGGGILFYEQYF.